The 27 T cell receptor beta chains reported below all come from one sample, sequenced in a study of CD8 T cells in Susac syndrome. RNA was extracted with the RNeasy kit, and a quantity of about 0.45 to 1 ug was reverse transcribed using random hexamers. Via MiXCR, TCRdb re-called the immunoSEQ multiplex PCR reads, giving one row per CDR3 protein. Of 170,000 or so distinct CDR3 sequences in the sample, approximately 95% were seen once. The sequenced sample consisted of CD8+ T cells from PBMCs. All receptors derive from a human donor with multiple sclerosis.

The chain uses TRBV9 and TRBJ2-3; 7 bases match TRBD2. The CDR3 covers 20 residues. The junction had 17 bases not matched to a gene; V was cut back by 1 base and J by 0 bases. CDR1 and CDR2 (germline): SGDLS, YYNGEE. The CDR3 spells CASSVCVGTLADHSTDTQYF. CDR3 DNA sequence: TGTGCCAGCAGCGTATGTGTGGGGACCCTAGCGGACCATAGCACAGATACGCAGTATTTT.

This chain uses TRBV6-5 with TRBJ1-1; 7 nucleotides match TRBD1. Germline values: CDR1 MNHEY, CDR2 SVGAGI. V shed 10 bases and J 4 bases; nucleotides not matched to a gene: 9. The CDR3 spans 13 residues. Here the CDR3 reads CATLTGYGTEAFF. CDR3 sequence (DNA): TGTGCCACCTTGACAGGGTACGGCACTGAAGCTTTCTTT.

V and J are TRBV19 and TRBJ2-1, with D perhaps matching TRBD2 (5 bases). Trimming removed 3 bases from V and 9 bases from J, with 12 bases in between. Germline-derived CDR1 and CDR2 are LNHDA and SQIVND (reference sequence). The CDR3 length is 13 residues. The CDR3 spells CASSITGVGEQFF. The CDR3 bases are TGTGCCAGTAGTATTACCGGGGTTGGTGAGCAGTTCTTC.

V and J are TRBV29-1 and TRBJ2-3; the match to TRBD2 covers 12 bases. The V gene end was trimmed by 2 bases and the J gene end by 3 bases; junction bases not matched to a gene: 6. The germline V gene has CDR1 SQVTM and CDR2 ANQGSEA. CDR3 length: 16 amino acids. CDR3 nucleotides: TGCAGCGTTGAACCGACTAGCGGGAGAGGGACAGATACGCAGTATTTT. Translated, it gives CSVEPTSGRGTDTQYF.

This clonotype has only one observation. CDR3 in amino acids: CASSVVVGSYNEQFF. The DNA for the CDR3 is TGTGCCAGCAGCGTAGTTGTGGGATCCTACAATGAGCAGTTCTTC. The chain joins TRBV9 to TRBJ2-1; no clear D gene. From germline, CDR1 is SGDLS and CDR2 YYNGEE. This CDR3 contains 15 residues. With 0 bases removed from V and 1 base from J, the gap between germline ends came to 8 bases.

The rearrangement joins TRBV29-1 to TRBJ2-1; D unclear. Looked up from germline, CDR1 is SQVTM and CDR2 is ANQGSEA. The V and J ends lost 6 bases and 9 bases respectively, with 12 bases between them. The CDR3 has 11 amino acids. The CDR3 region has the DNA TGCAGCGTAGTGAAAGGCGGTGAGCAGTTCTTC. Translating it yields CSVVKGGEQFF.

The gene calls are TRBV3-1 and TRBJ2-3; perhaps TRBD2 as D (5 bases). The CDR3 sequence is 12 residues long. CDR1 and CDR2 (germline): LGHDT, YNNKEL (reference sequence). V lost 3 bases and J 6 bases, leaving 7 bases between the germline ends. The CDR3 protein is CASSQWEDTQYF. CDR3 in DNA: TGTGCCAGCAGCCAGTGGGAGGATACGCAGTATTTT.

This clonotype came up once. The rearrangement joins TRBV28 to TRBJ2-3, with 8 bases lining up with TRBD2. This CDR3 comprises 13 residues. The germline V gene has CDR1 MDHEN and CDR2 SYDVKM. The J segment lost 6 bases and the V segment lost 5 bases, leaving 4 bases of the junction unmatched. The CDR3 nucleotides are TGTGCCAGCAGTACCGGACTAGCCGATACGCAGTATTTT. Encoded protein: CASSTGLADTQYF.

This clonotype was seen just once. The V call is TRBV13, the J call TRBJ2-2; unclear D gene. Germline V gene sequence: CDR1 PRHDT, CDR2 FYEKMQ (reference sequence). The CDR3 is made up of 12 amino acids. V was clipped by 5 bases and J by 3 bases, with 4 bases between them. CDR3 region: CASSDDTGELFF. For the CDR3, the DNA is TGTGCCAGCAGCGACGACACCGGGGAGCTGTTTTTT.

This clonotype was seen just once. CDR3 DNA: TGTGCCAGCAGCTTCGGTGTCAGGGGACCTGAAGCTTTCTTT. This sequence encodes CASSFGVRGPEAFF. The chain joins TRBV13 to TRBJ1-1; D may be TRBD1 (6 bases). Germline V gene data show CDR1 as PRHDT and CDR2 as FYEKMQ (reference sequence). This CDR3 has 14 residues. V was cut by 3 bases and J by 6 bases, with 14 bases left in between.

This chain connects TRBV24-1 to TRBJ2-3, with 9 nucleotides matching TRBD1. Germline V gene lookup returns CDR1 KGHDR and CDR2 SFDVKD. After removal of 4 bases from V and 6 bases from J, the junction contained 7 bases not matched to a gene. CDR3 size: 15 residues. CDR3 region: CATSDPDRGRDTQYF. In DNA, the CDR3 is TGTGCCACCAGTGACCCGGACAGGGGAAGGGATACGCAGTATTTT.

The CDR3 here is CASRPSGRPNEQFF. DNA for the CDR3: TGTGCCAGCAGACCGAGCGGGAGGCCGAATGAGCAGTTCTTC. J is TRBJ2-1 and V is TRBV9; TRBD2 matches at 9 bases. Germline V gene sequence: CDR1 SGDLS, CDR2 YYNGEE. The CDR3 consists of 14 residues. V dropped 5 bases and J dropped 7; count of bases not matched to a gene: 7.

The CDR3 here is CASSVTDPTGDEQFF. The CDR3 coding sequence is TGTGCCAGCAGCGTCACGGACCCGACCGGCGATGAGCAGTTCTTC. V is TRBV9 and J is TRBJ2-1; D gene unclear. The CDR3 covers 15 residues. Germline CDR1 reads SGDLS; CDR2 reads YYNGEE. Trimming cost V 2 bases and J 8 bases, with 17 bases left between them. Variable domain in full (rest from reference TRBV9 and TRBJ2-1): DSGVTQTPKHLITATGQRVTLRCSPRSGDLSVYWYQQSLDQGLQFLIQYYNGEERAKGNILERFSAQQFPDLHSELNLSSLELGDSALYFCASSVTDPTGDEQFFGPGTRLTVL.

This chain joins TRBV20-1 and TRBJ2-7; 8 bases are a match to TRBD2. With 6 bases clipped from V and 4 bases from J, the junction kept 8 bases outside the gene matches. Germline values: CDR1 DFQATT, CDR2 SNEGSKA (reference sequence). The CDR3 has 13 residues. CDR3 residues: CSAYSGDSYEQYF. Written as DNA, the CDR3 is TGCAGTGCCTATAGCGGGGACTCATACGAGCAGTACTTC.

The chain recombines TRBV13 with TRBJ2-3; D unclear. The V end lost 5 bases, the J end lost 6 bases, and 12 bases lay between the germline ends. This CDR3 has 13 residues. Germline V gives CDR1 PRHDT, CDR2 FYEKMQ (reference sequence). CDR3 DNA sequence: TGTGCCAGCAGCATAAGGAACGGGGATACGCAGTATTTT. This translates into CASSIRNGDTQYF.

The J gene is TRBJ1-5, the V gene TRBV28; 9 bases line up with TRBD1. This CDR3 has 14 residues. V shed 10 bases and J 5 bases; nucleotides not matched to a gene: 9. Looked up from germline, CDR1 is MDHEN and CDR2 is SYDVKM. The CDR3 spells CANSDRGSDQPQHF. In DNA form, the CDR3 reads TGTGCCAACTCGGACAGGGGCTCTGATCAGCCCCAGCATTTT.

Note on this clonotype: One end of the junction varies from germline; a read error may be responsible. The gene calls are TRBV11-1 and TRBJ2-3; 7 positions agree with TRBD2. The CDR3 contains 15 residues. CDR1 and CDR2 from the germline V gene are SGHAT and FQDESV (reference sequence). CDR3 bases: TGTGCCAGCAGCCTAGCGGTCAGCGAACTAGATACGCAGTATTTT. Protein product: CASSLAVSELDTQYF.

This chain joins TRBV29-1 and TRBJ2-7; D is perhaps TRBD1 (6 bases). With 2 bases removed from V and 2 bases from J, the gap between germline ends came to 19 bases. CDR3 length: 16 amino acids. Looked up from germline, CDR1 is SQVTM and CDR2 is ANQGSEA. In DNA form, the CDR3 reads TGCAGCGTTGAACTCCCAGGGGCCAGTGGGGCCTACGAGCAGTACTTC. Amino acids: CSVELPGASGAYEQYF.

V usage is TRBV12-3 or TRBV12-4 and J usage is TRBJ2-3; maybe TRBD2 (5 bases). Trimming removed 6 bases at V and 4 bases at J, with 11 bases between. CDR3 length: 13 amino acids. CDR3 loop: CASRTGKSDTQYF. The CDR3 nucleotides are TGTGCCAGCAGGACGGGAAAGTCAGATACGCAGTATTTT.

This chain uses TRBV29-1 with TRBJ2-5; D is perhaps TRBD1 (6 bases). This CDR3 has 13 amino acids. In germline, CDR1 is SQVTM, CDR2 ANQGSEA. Trimming took off 5 bases at V and 5 bases at J, with 15 bases between the two ends. CDR3 loop: CSVQGGTVETQYF. The DNA of the CDR3 is TGCAGCGTTCAAGGGGGTACAGTGGAGACCCAGTACTTC.

The chain is built from TRBV1 and TRBJ1-4. TRBV1 is flagged as a pseudogene. CDR3 length: 10 residues. The CDR3 region has the DNA TGCACCAGCAGCCCCGAAAAACTGTTTTTT. Encoded protein: CTSSPEKLFF.

This clonotype turned up a few times. The chain couples TRBV12-3 or TRBV12-4 to TRBJ2-1; 8 bases fit TRBD2. The CDR3 is made up of 12 amino acids. The V segment lost 5 bases and the J segment 9 bases; nucleotides outside the gene matches: 3. For the CDR3, the DNA is TGTGCCAGCAGTCCGGGACTAGTTGAGCAGTTCTTC. Its translation is CASSPGLVEQFF.

CDR3 nucleotide sequence: TGTGCCAGTAGGGACCGGGATACGCAGTATTTT. It codes for CASRDRDTQYF. The chain joins TRBV19 to TRBJ2-3, with D uncertain. Trimming removed 6 bases from V and 6 bases from J, with 7 bases in between. CDR1 and CDR2 from the germline V gene are LNHDA and SQIVND (reference sequence). There are 11 residues in the CDR3.

V is TRBV29-1 and J is TRBJ2-1, with 11 bases lining up with TRBD2. The CDR3 covers 14 residues. Germline trimming cut 7 bases from V and 2 bases from J; bases unmatched to any gene: 4. Germline loops: CDR1 SQVTM, CDR2 ANQGSEA. In DNA form, the CDR3 reads TGCAGCGGGCGGACTAGCGGGCCCTACAATGAGCAGTTCTTC. This encodes CSGRTSGPYNEQFF.

This chain uses TRBV20-1 with TRBJ2-1; tentatively, D is TRBD1 (5 bases). Germline CDR1 reads DFQATT; CDR2 reads SNEGSKA (reference sequence). The CDR3 sequence is 15 residues long. Deletions cut 1 base from V and 0 bases from J, with 10 bases between. The CDR3 reads CSARGGGSSYNEQFF. The CDR3 DNA follows: TGCAGTGCTAGAGGGGGCGGCAGCTCCTACAATGAGCAGTTCTTC.

The chain combines TRBV5-1 with TRBJ2-6, with no clear D. This CDR3 has 16 amino acids. Trimming pared 1 base from V and 0 bases from J, leaving 8 bases between. From germline, CDR1 is SGHRS and CDR2 YFSETQ. The CDR3 sequence is CASSLTLNSGANVLTF. DNA for the CDR3: TGCGCCAGCAGCTTGACCCTGAACTCTGGGGCCAACGTCCTGACTTTC.

The chain has TRBV27 and TRBJ1-2; tentatively, D is TRBD1 (5 bases). Germline assignment: CDR1 MNHEY and CDR2 SMNVEV (reference sequence). V was shortened by 2 bases and J by 4 bases, with 20 bases between the two germline ends. This CDR3 spans 17 amino acids. Written as DNA, the CDR3 is TGTGCCAGCAGTTTAACGACCCCAGGGATTGGCAGCTATGGCTACACCTTC. The encoded protein is CASSLTTPGIGSYGYTF.